These 17 T cell receptor beta chains came from one sample sequenced in a study of T cell responses to AZD1222 COVID-19 vaccine. Measured with immunoSEQ multiplex PCR; TCRdb has only the in-frame clones, and not every one. Of some 140,000 clones listed, more than 80% are singletons. Sequenced here: peripheral blood, sampled on day 0 of AZD1222 vaccination. These receptors were obtained from an adult in good health.

This clone was seen a handful of times. The chain employs TRBV28 and TRBJ1-5; 7 nucleotides match TRBD1. The CDR3 extends over 12 amino acids. Germline V gene lookup returns CDR1 MDHEN and CDR2 SYDVKM. V lost 5 bases to trimming and J lost 11 bases; unmatched junction nucleotides: 6. The CDR3: CASSLQGRAQHF. In nucleotides, the CDR3 is TGTGCCAGCAGTCTACAGGGGAGAGCCCAGCATTTT.

V is TRBV7-3 and J is TRBJ2-2; D unclear. The CDR3 has 15 amino acids. The germline V gene encodes CDR1 SGHTA and CDR2 FQGTGA. V lost 0 bases and J lost 2, with 7 bases in between. CDR3 DNA: TGTGCCAGCAGCTTAACGACCGGTAACACCGGGGAGCTGTTTTTT. Its translation is CASSLTTGNTGELFF.

The CDR3 DNA sequence: TGTGCCAGCAGCCCGGACAGGGCTCAGCCCCAGCATTTT. It yields the protein CASSPDRAQPQHF. The V gene is TRBV12-3 or TRBV12-4, the J gene TRBJ1-5; TRBD1 agrees at 8 bases. The CDR3 is 13 residues long. The junction had 4 bases not matched to a gene; V was cut back by 6 bases and J by 6 bases.

This chain joins TRBV5-1 and TRBJ1-1; possible D gene TRBD1, 5 bases. Trimming stripped 4 bases from V and 11 bases from J, with 18 bases between. This CDR3 spans 13 amino acids. CDR1 and CDR2 (germline): SGHRS, YFSETQ. CDR3 residues: CASSGGDRRGAFF. For the CDR3, the DNA is TGCGCCAGCAGCGGTGGGGACCGCCGTGGGGCTTTCTTT. The complete variable domain, with remaining parts taken from reference TRBV5-1 and TRBJ1-1, reads KAGVTQTPRYLIKTRGQQVTLSCSPISGHRSVSWYQQTPGQGLQFLFEYFSETQRNKGNFPGRFSGRQFSNSRSEMNVSTLELGDSALYLCASSGGDRRGAFFGQGTRLTVV.

This chain connects TRBV5-6 to TRBJ1-4; 9 nucleotides match TRBD1. J lost 5 bases, V lost 4 bases, and 9 bases had no gene match. This CDR3 has 16 residues. Germline CDR1 reads SGHDT; CDR2 reads YYEEEE. The CDR3 here is CASSGDTGGRNEKLFF. The DNA for the CDR3 is TGTGCCAGCAGCGGGGATACAGGGGGCAGAAATGAAAAACTGTTTTTT. The entire variable domain, with the rest obtained from reference TRBV5-6 and TRBJ1-4, is as follows: DAGVTQSPTHLIKTRGQQVTLRCSPKSGHDTVSWYQQALGQGPQFIFQYYEEEERQRGNFPDRFSGHQFPNYSSELNVNALLLGDSALYLCASSGDTGGRNEKLFFGSGTQLSVL.

The chain employs TRBV18 and TRBJ2-1; D possibly matches TRBD1 or TRBD2 (5 bases each). The CDR3 spans 13 residues. CDR1 KGHSH and CDR2 LQKENI come from the germline V gene. V was trimmed by 4 bases and J by 8 bases, leaving 12 bases between them. This CDR3 is CASSRDSGDEQFF. CDR3 bases: TGTGCCAGCTCACGTGACAGCGGCGATGAGCAGTTCTTC.

The V gene is TRBV2, the J gene TRBJ2-2, with D hard to call. The CDR3 is made up of 15 amino acids. V was clipped by 3 bases and J by 6 bases, with 14 bases between them. Germline values: CDR1 SNHLY, CDR2 FYNNEI. CDR3 in amino acids: CASSEYGLRSGELFF. In DNA form, the CDR3 reads TGTGCCAGCAGTGAGTACGGGCTTAGGTCCGGGGAGCTGTTTTTT.

V usage is TRBV4-1 and J usage is TRBJ1-1; no firm D call. The germline V gene has CDR1 MGHRA and CDR2 YSYEKL. Trimming removed 4 bases at V and 1 base at J, with 7 bases between. The length of the CDR3 is 13 residues. Here the CDR3 reads CASSPGSNTEAFF. CDR3 coding DNA: TGCGCCAGCAGCCCGGGATCGAACACTGAAGCTTTCTTT.

This chain joins TRBV7-2 and TRBJ1-1, with 11 bases lining up with TRBD1. CDR3 length: 16 amino acids. Germline trimming cut 0 bases from V and 5 bases from J; bases unmatched to any gene: 5. Germline-derived CDR1 and CDR2 are SGHTA and FQGNSA. CDR3 sequence (DNA): TGTGCCAGCAGCTTAGCGGACAGGGGGCCCCTGACTGAAGCTTTCTTT. Amino acid sequence: CASSLADRGPLTEAFF.

The V call is TRBV30, the J call TRBJ1-1; a possible D gene is TRBD1 (5 bases). V was shortened by 0 bases and J by 5 bases, with 10 bases between the two germline ends. The CDR3 is 13 residues long. CDR1 and CDR2 from the germline V gene are GTSNPN and SVGIG (reference sequence). CDR3 DNA sequence: TGTGCCTGGAGTGTACAGGAGGGAACTGAAGCTTTCTTT. Protein sequence: CAWSVQEGTEAFF.

V and J are TRBV5-5 and TRBJ1-5, with TRBD1 matching 7 bases. CDR3 length equals 15 residues. J was trimmed by 0 bases and V by 4 bases; bases with no gene match: 4. CDR1 and CDR2 (germline): SGHKS, YYEKEE (reference sequence). The CDR3 region is CASSQGEISNQPQHF. Here the CDR3 DNA reads TGTGCCAGCAGCCAGGGGGAAATTAGCAATCAGCCCCAGCATTTT.

Here the CDR3 reads CASSHGPRRRYTEAFF. The CDR3 nucleotides are TGTGCCAGCAGCCACGGACCGCGCAGACGGTACACTGAAGCTTTCTTT. The V call is TRBV11-2, the J call TRBJ1-1, with no clear D. This CDR3 comprises 16 residues. Germline CDR1 SGHAT, CDR2 FQNNGV. Trimming cost V 5 bases and J 3 bases, with 19 bases left between them.

This chain uses TRBV6-5 with TRBJ1-1; D might be TRBD1 (5 bases). With 2 bases removed from V and 3 bases from J, the gap between germline ends came to 16 bases. CDR3 size: 16 residues. Germline V gene data show CDR1 as MNHEY and CDR2 as SVGAGI. The CDR3, as DNA: TGTGCCAGCAGTTACAGGAGCAGGGCGTATGACACTGAAGCTTTCTTT. It codes for CASSYRSRAYDTEAFF.

The rearrangement uses TRBV11-3 and TRBJ2-1; 11 nucleotides line up with TRBD1. CDR3 length: 15 amino acids. Per germline, CDR1 SGHNT and CDR2 YENEEA. The J segment lost 7 bases and the V segment lost 4 bases, leaving 6 bases of the junction unmatched. CDR3 region: CASSSGQGARNEQFF. The CDR3 DNA reads TGTGCCAGCAGCTCCGGACAGGGGGCACGGAATGAGCAGTTCTTC.

The J gene is TRBJ2-2, the V gene TRBV2; D possibly corresponds to TRBD2 (5 bases). The V end was cut by 2 bases, the J end by 4 bases, with 14 bases between. The CDR3 is 16 amino acids. In germline, CDR1 is SNHLY, CDR2 FYNNEI. The CDR3 reads CASSEMAPRGTGELFF. The CDR3 nucleotides read TGTGCCAGCAGTGAAATGGCACCACGGGGCACCGGGGAGCTGTTTTTT. The full variable domain, completed using reference TRBV2 and TRBJ2-2, is EPEVTQTPSHQVTQMGQEVILRCVPISNHLYFYWYRQILGQKVEFLVSFYNNEISEKSEIFDDQFSVERPDGSNFTLKIRSTKLEDSAMYFCASSEMAPRGTGELFFGEGSRLTVL.

This rearrangement joins TRBV2 to TRBJ1-5, with D perhaps matching TRBD1 (6 bases). Germline V CDR1 and CDR2: SNHLY, FYNNEI. V shed 8 bases and J shed 3 bases, with 8 bases lying between them. This CDR3 is 12 amino acids long. CDR3 in amino acids: CASQGLNQPQHF. The CDR3 nucleotides read TGTGCCAGCCAGGGGCTCAATCAGCCCCAGCATTTT.

The J gene is TRBJ2-5, the V gene TRBV3-1 (or the pseudogene TRBV3-2); TRBD1 matches at 8 bases. Germline values: CDR1 LGHDT, CDR2 YNNKEL (reference sequence). The CDR3 extends over 13 amino acids. Trimming at V came to 4 bases and at J to 6 bases, leaving 4 bases not matched to a gene. DNA of the CDR3: TGTGCCAGCAGCCTAGGGACAGGAAAGACCCAGTACTTC. Its protein is CASSLGTGKTQYF.